This TCR beta chain came from a study of identical twins. cDNA carried unique molecular identifiers, and a universal primer site was added by template switching. TCRdb processed the 5' RACE reads anew with MiXCR; each CDR3 protein has one entry. Counted here are roughly 200,000 distinct CDR3 sequences, about 7.5% occurring once; the ten biggest clones make up less than 2.5%. With respect to this clonotype: Its antigen is undetermined.

Germline V gene lookup returns CDR1 KGHSH and CDR2 LQKENI. With V trimmed by 6 bases and J by 2 bases, 5 bases remained unmatched. The CDR3 has 14 residues. Study-level findings and limits: Its conclusions, products of cross-sectional statistical analysis, did not come from following the same donors. Models, which agreed with sharing between unrelated individuals, nonetheless underestimated the out-of-frame TCR alpha sharing seen in monozygotic twins.

This same sample was also part of a study on yellow fever vaccine responses in identical twins.

The source material was memory (CD45RO+) T cells sorted from blood. The chain is built from TRBV18 and TRBJ2-7, with 9 bases identical to TRBD1. The source of this sequence is a woman between 18 and 29 years old in good health. DNA of the CDR3: TGTGCCAGCTCCGTGGACAGGGGCACCTACGAGCAGTACTTC. Translated, it gives CASSVDRGTYEQYF.